This record covers a single T cell receptor (beta chain). This clone was seen more than once but under ten times. It has no known antigen specificity. Per-nucleotide qualities are absent, and no much larger clonotype sits a single base away. Collaborating institutions collected whole blood in K2EDTA tubes following their own protocols. For TCRbeta analysis, collaborator samples were shipped as frozen whole blood, as isolated PBMCs, or as DNA extracted from either sample type. These data belong to a study of blood T cell repertoires in COVID-19 (dated by TCRdb to 2018 to 2020). For context, the study as a whole: Samples from collaborators originated in the United States, Italy and Spain and spanned both the acute and convalescent phases of COVID-19. The material from the prospective study consisted of cDNA or gDNA derived from T cells, B-cell-depleted T cells, or PBMCs. The dataset comprised deeply sampled blood TCRbeta repertoires from subjects exposed to, actively infected with, or recovered from COVID-19. The repertoires were released in a freely available public database meant as a resource for research on the immune response to SARS-CoV-2. Samples were obtained from the ongoing ImmuneRACE study (first 160 participants) and from some 1,200 subjects provided by 6 global collaborators. A de-identified subject ID, COVID-19 status, age in years and sex were almost always included in the sample metadata. Where available, HLA class I and class II types were taken from metadata supplied by the sample provider and were not determined by assay-based typing.

The immunoSEQ Assay, a bias-controlled multiplex PCR, was used to amplify TCRbeta CDR3 regions from genomic DNA. Per the authors' processing: Nucleated cell counts per sample were estimated from amplification of reference gene primers within the assay. To quantify the absolute abundance of each unique TCRbeta CDR3 rearrangement, sequence reads were collapsed and filtered. For each sample, productive Simpson clonality was calculated by taking the square root of Simpson's diversity index across productive rearrangements. Imported from immuneACCESS, the table was reduced by TCRdb to in-frame sequences with V and J called. These copies leave out some clones; in studies compared against another copy, an unresolved V gene accounts for under half, and the cause of the remainder is not known. V and J calls and clone size are those listed in that table; D and trimming were worked out from the DNA. Here the sample has approximately 290,000 clones; 80% to 90% occur a single time. Together, the top ten hold around 0.84% of the sample.

What the authors observed across the whole study: Clinical and demographic metadata were provided uncurated, with the amount varying by source and participant.

Trimming takes 6 bases from V and 0 bases from J, and the germline ends sit 8 bases apart. CDR1 and CDR2, per the germline V gene, are MNHEY and SVGAGI. The CDR3, cysteine through phenylalanine, is 13 amino acids long. The CDR3 DNA has 39 bases and is translated from base 1. Sequencing was done on a sample of peripheral blood. The receptor was derived from a young man with acute or convalescent COVID-19. The chain joins TRBV6-5 to TRBJ1-1; a tentative D call is TRBD1 (5 bases match). The CDR3 is CASSGHLNTEAFF. The DNA sequence is TGTGCCAGCAGCGGACACCTGAACACTGAAGCTTTCTTT.